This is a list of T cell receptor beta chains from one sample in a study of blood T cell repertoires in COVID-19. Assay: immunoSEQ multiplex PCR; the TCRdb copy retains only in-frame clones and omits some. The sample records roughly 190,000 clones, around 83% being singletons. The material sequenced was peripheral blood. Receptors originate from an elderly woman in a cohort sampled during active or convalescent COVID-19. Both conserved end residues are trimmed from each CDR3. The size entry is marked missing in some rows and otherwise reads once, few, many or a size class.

CDR3 protein: ATSADTSYGYT
clone size: few
J gene: TRBJ1-2
V gene: TRBV15

CDR3 protein: ASSLGTVYGYT
clone size: -
J gene: TRBJ1-2
V gene: TRBV3-1/TRBV3-2

CDR3 protein: ASSEATGVETQY
clone size: -
J gene: TRBJ2-5
V gene: TRBV6-1

CDR3 protein: ANPPRGWSPLH
clone size: -
J gene: TRBJ1-6
V gene: TRBV10-1

CDR3 protein: ASSLNGVVYGYT
clone size: -
J gene: TRBJ1-2
V gene: TRBV28

CDR3 protein: ASRDRGPNQPQH
clone size: -
J gene: TRBJ1-5
V gene: TRBV6-5

CDR3 protein: ASSLNPGTRNEQF
clone size: -
J gene: TRBJ2-1
V gene: TRBV7-6

CDR3 protein: ASSRNRGEGEKLF
clone size: few
J gene: TRBJ1-4
V gene: TRBV5-8

CDR3 protein: ATSETGTGEKLF
clone size: -
J gene: TRBJ1-4
V gene: TRBV24-1

CDR3 protein: ASIQSGAGARGTQH
clone size: once
J gene: TRBJ1-5
V gene: TRBV21-1

CDR3 protein: ASSLRGVVIYEQY
clone size: -
J gene: TRBJ2-7
V gene: TRBV7-2

CDR3 protein: AWRRSAGVYEQY
clone size: -
J gene: TRBJ2-7
V gene: TRBV30

CDR3 protein: ASLTPSTRRIEETQY
clone size: few
J gene: TRBJ2-5
V gene: TRBV6-9

CDR3 protein: ASSDRDRNNQPQH
clone size: -
J gene: TRBJ1-5
V gene: TRBV6-6

CDR3 protein: ASSLVAGAHQETQY
clone size: -
J gene: TRBJ2-5
V gene: TRBV5-1

CDR3 protein: ASSRVGGEYQPQH
clone size: once
J gene: TRBJ1-5
V gene: TRBV7-2

CDR3 protein: ASTEEPRGQY
clone size: -
J gene: TRBJ2-7
V gene: TRBV6-6

CDR3 protein: ASSLTGQLF
clone size: few
J gene: TRBJ1-4
V gene: TRBV5-5

CDR3 protein: ASSLGRGGRATEAF
clone size: -
J gene: TRBJ1-1
V gene: TRBV7-2

CDR3 protein: ASSLDGGGAGELF
clone size: -
J gene: TRBJ2-2
V gene: TRBV5-4

CDR3 protein: ASSHPDRIGQPQH
clone size: -
J gene: TRBJ1-5
V gene: TRBV4-1

CDR3 protein: AWSLAGIAQETQY
clone size: -
J gene: TRBJ2-5
V gene: TRBV30

CDR3 protein: ASSLLPSSYEQY
clone size: -
J gene: TRBJ2-7
V gene: TRBV11-3

CDR3 protein: ASTIRGYTEAF
clone size: -
J gene: TRBJ1-1
V gene: TRBV19

CDR3 protein: ASSLAGTGGNEQF
clone size: -
J gene: TRBJ2-1
V gene: TRBV5-1

CDR3 protein: ASTQGAKNSPLH
clone size: -
J gene: TRBJ1-6
V gene: TRBV4-1

CDR3 protein: ASSQLGTTERTNEKLF
clone size: -
J gene: TRBJ1-4
V gene: TRBV4-1

CDR3 protein: ASSEPQRVNNEQF
clone size: -
J gene: TRBJ2-1
V gene: TRBV25-1

CDR3 protein: ASAPSPNANTGELF
clone size: -
J gene: TRBJ2-2
V gene: TRBV5-1

CDR3 protein: ASSLPGQGAHEQY
clone size: -
J gene: TRBJ2-7
V gene: TRBV11-3

CDR3 protein: ASSLWQAPGNSPLH
clone size: -
J gene: TRBJ1-6
V gene: TRBV28

CDR3 protein: ASSVGGLAGGGNEQF
clone size: -
J gene: TRBJ2-1
V gene: TRBV9

CDR3 protein: ASSDLAGVSEQF
clone size: -
J gene: TRBJ2-1
V gene: TRBV6-4

CDR3 protein: ASRYRDRRTEAF
clone size: -
J gene: TRBJ1-1
V gene: TRBV7-2

CDR3 protein: ASSESLAGGETQY
clone size: once
J gene: TRBJ2-5
V gene: TRBV10-1

CDR3 protein: ASSRGQGAFYGYT
clone size: -
J gene: TRBJ1-2
V gene: TRBV5-6

CDR3 protein: ASSSTPGQTNTGELF
clone size: -
J gene: TRBJ2-2
V gene: TRBV5-1

CDR3 protein: ASSRIGTSGQETQY
clone size: -
J gene: TRBJ2-5
V gene: TRBV27

CDR3 protein: ATGDSLGAEAF
clone size: once
J gene: TRBJ1-1
V gene: TRBV12-3/TRBV12-4

CDR3 protein: ASSPMAGVKNIQY
clone size: -
J gene: TRBJ2-4
V gene: TRBV5-5

CDR3 protein: ASSSTGAPSYEQY
clone size: large
J gene: TRBJ2-7
V gene: TRBV9

CDR3 protein: ASSLSTGGTGNTIY
clone size: -
J gene: TRBJ1-3
V gene: TRBV7-8

CDR3 protein: ASSSGASRNQPQH
clone size: -
J gene: TRBJ1-5
V gene: TRBV19

CDR3 protein: ASSQRENTQY
clone size: -
J gene: TRBJ2-3
V gene: TRBV3-1/TRBV3-2

CDR3 protein: AWSASGPRGTIY
clone size: -
J gene: TRBJ1-3
V gene: TRBV30

CDR3 protein: ASSYRQGDQPQH
clone size: -
J gene: TRBJ1-5
V gene: TRBV6-6

CDR3 protein: ASSLQGATNEKLF
clone size: once
J gene: TRBJ1-4
V gene: TRBV18

CDR3 protein: ASRGVGVAGTDAQY
clone size: once
J gene: TRBJ2-3
V gene: TRBV19

CDR3 protein: ASSSTGTVDSPLH
clone size: -
J gene: TRBJ1-6
V gene: TRBV13

CDR3 protein: ASSLGGTGTEKLF
clone size: -
J gene: TRBJ1-4
V gene: TRBV5-1

CDR3 protein: ASSLVEGNTIY
clone size: once
J gene: TRBJ1-3
V gene: TRBV5-1

CDR3 protein: ASSLAGLTEAF
clone size: once
J gene: TRBJ1-1
V gene: TRBV11-2

CDR3 protein: ASSQQGNSNQPQH
clone size: few
J gene: TRBJ1-5
V gene: TRBV5-6